This is a list of T cell receptor beta chains from one sample in a study of blood T cell repertoires in COVID-19. Sequencing used immunoSEQ multiplex PCR; TCRdb keeps in-frame clones, though not all of them. The data show 150,000 to 200,000 clones, more than 85% seen once. Sequences were obtained from peripheral blood. These receptors all come from a woman aged 30 to 39 with active or convalescent COVID-19. Each CDR3 is given with its conserved first and last residue. A D gene is named only where the DNA matches it firmly. Clone size, where shown, is once, few, many, or a class for clones that have expanded.

V gene	clone size	J gene	D gene	CDR3 DNA	CDR3 protein
TRBV28	-	TRBJ2-3	-	TGTGCCAGCAGTGGGGACTTTACAGATACGCAGTATTTT	CASSGDFTDTQYF
TRBV19	-	TRBJ2-1	-	TGTGCCAGTAGTCCCGGACAAGAGCAGTTCTTC	CASSPGQEQFF
TRBV28	-	TRBJ1-2	-	TGTGCCAGCAGTTTAGGCCACCTCTATGGCTACACCTTC	CASSLGHLYGYTF
TRBV5-1	-	TRBJ2-2	-	TGCGCCAGCACTAGGGACTCTTTCACCGGGGAGCTGTTTTTT	CASTRDSFTGELFF
TRBV18	-	TRBJ1-4	-	TGTGCCAGCTCACGACAAATCGCAACTAATGAAAAACTGTTTTTT	CASSRQIATNEKLFF
TRBV9	-	TRBJ1-2	TRBD1	TGTGCCAGCAGCGTAGCACAGGGGGCCCACTATGGCTACACCTTC	CASSVAQGAHYGYTF
TRBV5-1	-	TRBJ2-3	TRBD2	TGCGCCAGCAGCTGGACTAGCGGGGGGGTCCGGGATACGCAGTATTTT	CASSWTSGGVRDTQYF
TRBV6-5	-	TRBJ2-5	-	TGTGCCAGCAGTTACTCACGCGGGCTAGGGGAGACCCAGTACTTC	CASSYSRGLGETQYF
TRBV5-6	-	TRBJ1-1	-	TGTGCCAGCAGCTTGCGGCAGGGGAACACTGAAGCTTTCTTT	CASSLRQGNTEAFF
TRBV27	-	TRBJ1-5	TRBD1	TGTGCCAGCAGCCCGGACAGGGGAAATCAGCCCCAGCATTTT	CASSPDRGNQPQHF
TRBV7-9	few	TRBJ1-2	-	TGTGCCAGCAGCACAGGGCCGGGACGGGGCTATGGCTACACCTTC	CASSTGPGRGYGYTF
TRBV3-1/TRBV3-2	-	TRBJ2-1	-	TGTGCCAGCAGATTTTTGGACAGCCTTGAGCAGTTCTTC	CASRFLDSLEQFF
TRBV7-9	-	TRBJ1-3	-	TGTGCCAGCAGCCTGACACAGGGAAGGTCTGGAAACACCATATATTTT	CASSLTQGRSGNTIYF
TRBV11-2	-	TRBJ2-1	TRBD2	TGTGCCAGCAGTTCCTCCCCCCTAGCGGCCGACTACAATGAGCAGTTCTTC	CASSSSPLAADYNEQFF
TRBV10-1	-	TRBJ1-3	-	TGCGCCAGCAGTCAACCCCACAGATATGGGCACACCATATATTTT	CASSQPHRYGHTIYF
TRBV19	-	TRBJ1-2	-	TGTGCCAGTAGTATCGAGCAGGGTCGCTATGGCTACACCTTC	CASSIEQGRYGYTF
TRBV20-1	-	TRBJ1-1	-	TGCAGTGCCAGGACTGGTACTGAAGCTTTCTTT	CSARTGTEAFF
TRBV29-1	-	TRBJ2-5	TRBD1	TGCAGCGTCCCTCGACAGGGGCCTGGGGAGACCCAGTACTTC	CSVPRQGPGETQYF
TRBV7-9	few	TRBJ1-2	TRBD1	TGTGCCAGCAGACCAACCGACAGGGGCCCCAACTATGGCTACACCTTC	CASRPTDRGPNYGYTF
TRBV5-4	-	TRBJ2-1	TRBD1	TGTGCCAGCAGCTTAGGGACAGGGAACAATGAGCAGTTCTTC	CASSLGTGNNEQFF
TRBV10-3	-	TRBJ2-7	-	TGTGCCATCAGGAGGGGGACCGACAGCTCCTACGAGCAGTACTTC	CAIRRGTDSSYEQYF
TRBV19	-	TRBJ2-1	-	TGTGCCAGTAGGAAGCCCTACAATGAGCAGTTCTTC	CASRKPYNEQFF
TRBV27	-	TRBJ2-7	-	TGTGCCAGCAGTCCACGGGGGAGTGGCGAGCAGTACTTC	CASSPRGSGEQYF
TRBV28	-	TRBJ1-1	-	TGTGCCAGCAGTTTAAGACAGATTGAAGCTTTCTTT	CASSLRQIEAFF
TRBV20-1	-	TRBJ1-1	-	TGCATCTGCCGAGGGAACACTGAAGCTTTCTTT	CICRGNTEAFF
TRBV5-1	once	TRBJ2-7	-	TGCGCCAGCAGCCCCGGGACAAGAACCTACGAGCAGTACTTC	CASSPGTRTYEQYF
TRBV19	-	TRBJ1-2	-	TGTGCCAGTAGTATACCCGGGGGTGACTATGGCTACACCTTC	CASSIPGGDYGYTF
TRBV27	-	TRBJ2-7	TRBD1	TGTGCCAGCAGTATCGGACAGGGGGTGCCCTACGAGCAGTACTTC	CASSIGQGVPYEQYF
TRBV7-9	-	TRBJ1-6	-	TGTGCCAGCAGCTTAGGAGGCTCCTATAATTCACCCCTCCACTTT	CASSLGGSYNSPLHF
TRBV27	-	TRBJ2-1	-	TGTGCCAGCAGTTTGAGGGCAGCCAACTCCTACAATGAGCAGTTCTTC	CASSLRAANSYNEQFF
TRBV15	-	TRBJ2-3	TRBD2	TGTGCCACCAGCAGACACCAGGCTAGCGGGGGAGGGGATACGCAGTATTTT	CATSRHQASGGGDTQYF
TRBV5-6	-	TRBJ1-1	TRBD1	TGTGCCAGCGGATGGGACAGAACTGAAGCTTTCTTT	CASGWDRTEAFF
TRBV7-2	-	TRBJ2-3	-	TGTGCCAGCAGCCCCAAGGGAGCCGATACGCAGTATTTT	CASSPKGADTQYF
TRBV7-2	-	TRBJ1-1	TRBD1	TGTGCCAGCAGCTTACGACAGGGGAACACTGAAGCTTTCTTT	CASSLRQGNTEAFF
TRBV5-6	-	TRBJ2-7	TRBD1	TGTGCCAGCAGCTTGGTCAGGGGGTCCTACGAGCAGTACTTC	CASSLVRGSYEQYF
TRBV10-2	-	TRBJ1-5	-	TGCGCCAGCAGTAATCATGTAGTCAGGGGTTATCAGCCCCAGCATTTT	CASSNHVVRGYQPQHF
TRBV28	-	TRBJ1-5	TRBD1	TGTGCCAGCAGTTCAGGGGGCGGAGGCAATCAGCCCCAGCATTTT	CASSSGGGGNQPQHF
TRBV3-1/TRBV3-2	-	TRBJ1-5	-	TGTGCCAGCAGCCAAGATCCCCCCACCTACAATCAGCCCCAGCATTTT	CASSQDPPTYNQPQHF
TRBV10-3	once	TRBJ2-1	TRBD2	TGTGCCATCAAGGCGGGAGGGTACGGCAATGAGCAGTTCTTC	CAIKAGGYGNEQFF
TRBV19	once	TRBJ2-1	TRBD2	TGTGCCAGCGTTAGCGGGGGGGCCTCCTACAATGAGCAGTTCTTC	CASVSGGASYNEQFF
TRBV7-2	-	TRBJ1-4	TRBD1	TGTGCCAGCAGCCCATCCGGGACAGGGGCCCCTAATGAAAAACTGTTTTTT	CASSPSGTGAPNEKLFF
TRBV27	-	TRBJ1-1	-	TGTGCCAGCAGTTTATATGGGCGGAGGACTGAAGCTTTCTTT	CASSLYGRRTEAFF
TRBV12-5	-	TRBJ1-3	-	TGTGCTAGTGGCCCCACGGACAGTTCCTCTGGAAACACCATATATTTT	CASGPTDSSSGNTIYF
TRBV18	few	TRBJ2-5	-	TGTGCCAGCTCACCGACAGGCAGGCAAGAGACCCAGTACTTC	CASSPTGRQETQYF
TRBV7-9	-	TRBJ1-5	-	TGTGCCAGCAGCTTAGCGGGGGCGAGCAATCAGCCCCAGCATTTT	CASSLAGASNQPQHF
TRBV11-3	-	TRBJ2-5	-	TGTGCCAGCAGCTCCCTGGGGGCTCCTCGGGCCCAGTACTTC	CASSSLGAPRAQYF
TRBV19	few	TRBJ1-4	TRBD1	TGTGCCAGTAGTACAGAACCCGACAGGGGGCTGTTTTTT	CASSTEPDRGLFF
TRBV10-2	-	TRBJ1-5	-	TGCGCCAGCCCTGGCGGGAGGGATCAGCCCCAGCATTTT	CASPGGRDQPQHF
TRBV6-5	few	TRBJ1-2	-	TGTGCCAGCAGTTACAGCGGGGATGGCTACACCTTC	CASSYSGDGYTF
TRBV5-1	-	TRBJ2-7	TRBD1	TGCGCCAGCAGCTTGGGTCAGGGGACAGTAGTCCACGAGCAGTACTTC	CASSLGQGTVVHEQYF
TRBV19	-	TRBJ2-3	TRBD2	TGTGCCAGTAAGACTAGCGGGTTGAGCACAGATACGCAGTATTTT	CASKTSGLSTDTQYF
TRBV10-1	-	TRBJ2-3	TRBD1	TGCGCCAGCAGTCCCGGGACAGGGGAAAGGAATACGCAGTATTTT	CASSPGTGERNTQYF
TRBV5-8	once	TRBJ1-2	TRBD1	TGTGCCAGCAGCCGGGGACAGGAGGGCTATGGCTACACCTTC	CASSRGQEGYGYTF
TRBV6-1	-	TRBJ2-7	TRBD1	TGTGCCAGCAGTTCAGGGACAGGCCCCTACGAGCAGTACTTC	CASSSGTGPYEQYF
TRBV7-2	-	TRBJ2-1	TRBD2	TGTGCCAGCAGTTGGGGGACTAGCGCCTACAATGAGCAGTTCTTC	CASSWGTSAYNEQFF